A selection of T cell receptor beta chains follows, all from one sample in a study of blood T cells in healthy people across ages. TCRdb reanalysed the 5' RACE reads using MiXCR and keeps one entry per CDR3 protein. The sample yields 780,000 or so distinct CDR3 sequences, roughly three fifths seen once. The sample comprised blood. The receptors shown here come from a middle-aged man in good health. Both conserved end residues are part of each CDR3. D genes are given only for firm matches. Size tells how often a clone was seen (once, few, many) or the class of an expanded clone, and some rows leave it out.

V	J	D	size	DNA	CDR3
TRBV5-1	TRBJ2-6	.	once	TGCGCCAGCAGCCTGATCAAGGGAGCTGGGGCCAACGTCCTGACTTTC	CASSLIKGAGANVLTF
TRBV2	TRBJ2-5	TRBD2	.	TGTGCCAGCAGAGTTTGCGGGGGGGCTGAGACCCAGTACTTC	CASRVCGGAETQYF
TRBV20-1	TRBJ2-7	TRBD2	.	TGCAGTGCTAGAGATCGGAGACTAGCGGGGTACGAGCAGTACTTC	CSARDRRLAGYEQYF
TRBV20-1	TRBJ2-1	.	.	TGCAGTGGACCTAGCTCGCAAAGGAATGAGCAGTTCTTC	CSGPSSQRNEQFF
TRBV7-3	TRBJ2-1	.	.	TGTGCCAGCAGCGCGGACCTTCCTAATGAGCAGTTCTTC	CASSADLPNEQFF
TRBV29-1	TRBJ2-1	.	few	TGCAGCGTTGGAGGACCTTTGATAGGGCAGTTCTTC	CSVGGPLIGQFF
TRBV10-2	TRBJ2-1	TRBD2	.	TGCGCCAGCAGTGAGAGGCCCGGGACTATTGGCAATGAGCAGTTCTTC	CASSERPGTIGNEQFF
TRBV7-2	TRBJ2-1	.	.	TGTGCCAGCAGCCCAAGGACTGACAGGCGGCAGTTCTTC	CASSPRTDRRQFF
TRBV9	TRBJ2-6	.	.	TGTGCCAGCAATCCGGACGCTGGGGCCAACGTCCTGACTTTC	CASNPDAGANVLTF
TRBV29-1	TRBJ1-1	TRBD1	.	TGCAGCGTTGAGGAGACAGGGCGGTGGGGAGCTTTCTTT	CSVEETGRWGAFF
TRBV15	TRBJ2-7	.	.	TGTGCCACCAGCAGATACGGGTACGAGCAGTACTTC	CATSRYGYEQYF
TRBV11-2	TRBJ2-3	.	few	TGTGCCAGCAGCTTCCCCTTAAAAGGGACGATTAACACAGATACGCAGTATTTT	CASSFPLKGTINTDTQYF
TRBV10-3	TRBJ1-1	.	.	TGTGCCATCAGTGATGGACATCAGAACACTGAAGCTTTCTTT	CAISDGHQNTEAFF
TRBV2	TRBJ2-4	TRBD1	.	TGTGCCAGCAGGAGGAGTGGACAGGGACAAGAGGCCCAGTACTTC	CASRRSGQGQEAQYF
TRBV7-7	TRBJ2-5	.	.	TGTGCTAGCGGAGAGGGATTTTCAAAGGGGACCCAGTACTTC	CASGEGFSKGTQYF
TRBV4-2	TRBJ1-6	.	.	TGTGCCAGCAGCCAAGAAGCTGCCGAAGGGGGGCTCGGGGGTTCACCCCTCCACTTT	CASSQEAAEGGLGGSPLHF
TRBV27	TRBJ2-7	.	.	TGTGCCAGCAGTGTCCGAGGACAGAGCGAGCAGTACTTC	CASSVRGQSEQYF
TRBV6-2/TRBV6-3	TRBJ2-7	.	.	TGTGCCAGCAGTTACTTTTCCCATATGGACTACGAGCAGTACTTC	CASSYFSHMDYEQYF
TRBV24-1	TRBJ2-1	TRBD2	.	TGTGCCACCAGTGGTAAACCGGGACTAGCGGGAGTACGAAACTACAATGAGCAGTTCTTC	CATSGKPGLAGVRNYNEQFF
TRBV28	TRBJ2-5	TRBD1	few	TGTGCCAGCAGTTTAGGGGACAGGTCCATGGAGACCCAGTACTTC	CASSLGDRSMETQYF
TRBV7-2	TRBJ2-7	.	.	TGTGCCAGCAGGGGGGGACCGGACCTCTACGAGCAGTACTTC	CASRGGPDLYEQYF
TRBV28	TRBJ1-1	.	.	TGTGCCAGCAGTTTCCCCCGGCGAGAGACTGAAGCTTTCTTT	CASSFPRRETEAFF
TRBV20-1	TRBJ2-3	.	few	TGCAGTGCTAGCCCGGACTCCTCGAATACAGATACGCAGTATTTT	CSASPDSSNTDTQYF
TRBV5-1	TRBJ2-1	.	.	TGCGCCAGCAGGGTCAGCGGTAGCAATGAGCAGTTCTTC	CASRVSGSNEQFF
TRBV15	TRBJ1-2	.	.	TGTGCCACCAGCTCACGACTAGAGACGAGAAACTATGGCTACACCTTC	CATSSRLETRNYGYTF
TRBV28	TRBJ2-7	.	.	TGTGCCAGCAGTTTTACAACTAGCAGCTACGAGCAGTACTTC	CASSFTTSSYEQYF
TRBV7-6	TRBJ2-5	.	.	TGTGCCAGCAACCTCCCGGGACCACTGATTCAAGAGACCCAGTACTTC	CASNLPGPLIQETQYF
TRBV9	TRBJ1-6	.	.	TGTGCCAGCAGCGTAGGTCGACAGCCCTACAATTCACCCCTCCACTTT	CASSVGRQPYNSPLHF
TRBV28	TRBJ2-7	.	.	TGTGCCAGCAGCCCTCCAGGGGTCAATAAGTACTTC	CASSPPGVNKYF
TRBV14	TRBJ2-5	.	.	TGTGCCAGCAGCCGAAACACGTATTTACAAGAGACCCAGTACTTC	CASSRNTYLQETQYF
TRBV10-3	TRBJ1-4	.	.	TGTGCCATGCCCCGATACGAAAAATATGAAAAACTGTTTTTT	CAMPRYEKYEKLFF
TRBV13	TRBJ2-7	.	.	TGTGCCAGCATGTGGCGAGCGGGCCTCGAGGGGGCCCAGTACTTC	CASMWRAGLEGAQYF
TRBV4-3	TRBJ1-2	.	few	TGCGCCAGCAGCCAAGACAGGAGGGCCTATGGCTACACCTTC	CASSQDRRAYGYTF
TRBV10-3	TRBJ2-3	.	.	TGTGCCATCAGTGGGCCAATAACAGATACGCAGTATTTT	CAISGPITDTQYF
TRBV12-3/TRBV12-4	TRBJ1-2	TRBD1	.	TGTGCCAGCAGTGCTGGGACAGCCTCTAACTATGGCTACACCTTC	CASSAGTASNYGYTF
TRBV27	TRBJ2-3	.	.	TGTGCCAGCAGTTTGGTGGGAGGTACCCAGCCCACAGATACGCAGTATTTT	CASSLVGGTQPTDTQYF
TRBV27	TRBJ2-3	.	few	TGTGCCAGCAGTTTTTTCTCGAGGGATACGCAGTATTTT	CASSFFSRDTQYF
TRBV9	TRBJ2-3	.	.	TGTGCCAGCAGCGTAGCCCCCTTTCGGTTGGGGGGGGCGGGGGATACGCAGTATTTT	CASSVAPFRLGGAGDTQYF
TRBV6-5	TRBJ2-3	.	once	TGTGCCAGCAGTTACTCGGGAGGCATTACAGATACGCAGTATTTT	CASSYSGGITDTQYF
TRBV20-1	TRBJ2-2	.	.	TGCAGTGCTAGCCCAGCGGGTACGAACACCGGGGAGCTGTTTTTT	CSASPAGTNTGELFF
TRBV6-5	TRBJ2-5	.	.	TGTGCCAGCAGTTGGGCTGTTGGCAGGGCGGAGACCCAGTACTTC	CASSWAVGRAETQYF
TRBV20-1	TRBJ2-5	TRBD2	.	TGCAGTACTTGGACTAGCGGGGGGACCCAAGAGACCCAGTACTTC	CSTWTSGGTQETQYF
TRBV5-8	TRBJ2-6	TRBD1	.	TGTGCCAGCAGCTTGGTAGGGACAGTAAGTTTCGGGGCCAACGTCCTGACTTTC	CASSLVGTVSFGANVLTF
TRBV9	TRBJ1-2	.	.	TGTGCCAGCAGCGTAGCGTCAGGGAAGCCCTATGGCTACACCTTC	CASSVASGKPYGYTF
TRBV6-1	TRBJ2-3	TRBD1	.	TGTGCCAGCAGTGACTTCGACAGGGGACCAAATACGCAGTATTTT	CASSDFDRGPNTQYF
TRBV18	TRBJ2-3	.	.	TGTGCCAGCTCGACAGGATGGGGGGTCGATACGCAGTATTTT	CASSTGWGVDTQYF
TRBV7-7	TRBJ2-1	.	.	TGTGCTAGCAGTAGGACAGCGGGGAATGAGCAGTTCTTC	CASSRTAGNEQFF
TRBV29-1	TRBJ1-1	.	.	TGCAGCGTTAGGCCCCGCCCTGAAGCTTTCTTT	CSVRPRPEAFF
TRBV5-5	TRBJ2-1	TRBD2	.	TGTGCCAGCGGAATGAGCGGGAGCTCCTACAATGAGCAGTTCTTC	CASGMSGSSYNEQFF
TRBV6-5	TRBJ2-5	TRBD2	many	TGTGCCAGCAGTTACTCGGGGACTAGCGGGTCCCCGGGGGAGACCCAGTACTTC	CASSYSGTSGSPGETQYF
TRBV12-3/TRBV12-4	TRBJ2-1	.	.	TGTGCCAGCAGTAGTGCGGGCAGGCAGTTCTACAATGAGCAGTTCTTC	CASSSAGRQFYNEQFF
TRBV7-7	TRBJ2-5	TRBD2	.	TGTGCTAGCAGCTACAAGCGGGGGCCCCAAGAGACCCAGTACTTC	CASSYKRGPQETQYF
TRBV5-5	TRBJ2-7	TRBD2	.	TGTGCCAGCAGCCGAGGACCACTAGCGGGGGCTTTAACTCGGGACGAGCAGTACTTC	CASSRGPLAGALTRDEQYF
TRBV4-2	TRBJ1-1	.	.	TGTGCCAGCAGCCAAGGCGGGGCTTTGAACACTGAAGCTTTCTTT	CASSQGGALNTEAFF